Listed below are T cell receptor beta chains from one sample, sequenced in a study of cytomegalovirus exposure and HLA in healthy donors. Generated by immunoSEQ multiplex PCR, the TCRdb table keeps only in-frame clones and is missing some. The table for this sample gives around 65,000 clones. Material for sequencing was PBMCs. The receptor set was obtained from a boy younger than 18 in good health and CMV-seronegative. The conserved cysteine and the conserved F or W are not part of the CDR3 here. Size values are once, few and many counts, or a class for expanded clones, and some rows have none.

- | TRBJ1-5 | TRBV5-1 | ASSLNGQSYQPQH
- | TRBJ1-3 | TRBV6-6 | ASSYAGGNTIY
- | TRBJ1-2 | TRBV7-9 | ASSYPGGRFYGYT
- | TRBJ1-1 | TRBV5-1 | ASSFGRGYTEAF
- | TRBJ2-7 | TRBV2 | ASSGTTRASGEQY
- | TRBJ2-7 | TRBV11-2 | ASSWEAEARHEQY
- | TRBJ1-5 | TRBV12-5 | ASGLDTDYSNQPQH
- | TRBJ2-5 | TRBV5-1 | ASSLGGTRTQY
- | TRBJ2-2 | TRBV28 | ASSDRNLGDVDTGELF
- | TRBJ2-1 | TRBV4-3 | ASSQEGLDSYNEQF
- | TRBJ1-2 | TRBV7-2 | ASSHLGGGRYGYT
- | TRBJ1-1 | TRBV19 | ASSIVNTNTEAF
- | TRBJ2-7 | TRBV11-2 | ASSFGTDGYEQY
- | TRBJ1-1 | TRBV5-4 | ASSQIPRDRGFDEAF
- | TRBJ2-7 | TRBV7-2 | ASSGLAGKSSYEQY
- | TRBJ2-7 | TRBV9 | ASSADRGYERY
- | TRBJ2-3 | TRBV19 | ASSIVVSTDTQY
- | TRBJ1-1 | TRBV13 | ASSPGTGEAF
- | TRBJ1-2 | TRBV5-5 | ASSLGGTGNYGYT
- | TRBJ1-1 | TRBV7-9 | ASSFPGKNTEAF
- | TRBJ1-5 | TRBV9 | ASSVGQGNQPQH
- | TRBJ1-4 | TRBV5-1 | ASSPTGINEKLF
- | TRBJ1-2 | TRBV19 | ASSTRTDIYGYT
- | TRBJ1-2 | TRBV6-5 | ASSARTGEDGYT
- | TRBJ2-1 | TRBV5-1 | ASSLLGGSSYNEQF
- | TRBJ1-1 | TRBV6-1 | ASITGNTEAF
- | TRBJ2-7 | TRBV5-6 | ASSLGTGRYEQY
- | TRBJ1-5 | TRBV30 | AWTKQGAWGQPQH
- | TRBJ1-1 | TRBV7-9 | ASSQQGGSTEAF
- | TRBJ2-5 | TRBV4-1 | ASSPSTGRETQY
- | TRBJ1-1 | TRBV6-5 | ASSYGWTGGNTEAF
- | TRBJ1-5 | TRBV19 | ASSGGQGSNQPQH
- | TRBJ2-3 | TRBV6-4 | ASSPNGGNPDTQY
- | TRBJ1-4 | TRBV30 | AWRSTGWEKLF
- | TRBJ2-7 | TRBV2 | ASSRDSSYEQY
medium-sized | TRBJ1-1 | TRBV18 | ASSPELTTGANTEAF
- | TRBJ2-7 | TRBV11-3 | ASSLRGHDEQY
- | TRBJ1-2 | TRBV5-4 | ASSAKQSGIGYT
- | TRBJ2-2 | TRBV4-1 | ASSQASTSRGHANTGELF
- | TRBJ2-7 | TRBV30 | AWSTGGEYEQY
- | TRBJ1-2 | TRBV4-2 | ASSQEVGGASYGYT
- | TRBJ2-7 | TRBV12-5 | ASGLELGSGLVPEQY
- | TRBJ2-1 | TRBV10-1 | ASSEGSSVNEQF
- | TRBJ1-2 | TRBV11-2 | ASSPTAGGEYGYT
- | TRBJ1-5 | TRBV6-1 | ARGENQPQH
- | TRBJ2-5 | TRBV5-6 | ASSSPGVQETQY